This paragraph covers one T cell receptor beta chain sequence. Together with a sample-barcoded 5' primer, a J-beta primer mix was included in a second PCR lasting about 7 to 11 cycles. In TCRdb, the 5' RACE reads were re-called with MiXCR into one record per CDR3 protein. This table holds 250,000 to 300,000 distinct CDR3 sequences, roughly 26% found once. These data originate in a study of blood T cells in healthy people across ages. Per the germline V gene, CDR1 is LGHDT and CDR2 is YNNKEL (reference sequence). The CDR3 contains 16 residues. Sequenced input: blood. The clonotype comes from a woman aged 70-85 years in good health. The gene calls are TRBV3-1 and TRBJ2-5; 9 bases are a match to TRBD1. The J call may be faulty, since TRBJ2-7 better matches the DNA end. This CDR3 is CASSIRQGVMTYEQYF. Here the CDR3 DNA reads TGTGCCAGCAGCATAAGACAGGGGGTCATGACCTACGAGCAGTACTTC.